Reported below is one T cell receptor (beta chain). The CDR3 runs to 15 residues. The V and J ends lost 6 bases and 1 base respectively, with 11 bases between them. CDR1 and CDR2 (germline): SGHDT, YYEEEE. TCRdb's table, derived via immunoSEQ multiplex PCR, lists solely in-frame clones and lacks some. This sample yields over 85,000 clones, of which approximately 89% are seen a single time; 7% to 9% belongs to the top ten. The data derive from a study of blood T cell repertoires in COVID-19. The sequencing sample was made of peripheral blood. The origin of this receptor is a human donor with acute or convalescent COVID-19. The donor label of this sample is uncertain. The gene calls are TRBV5-6 and TRBJ1-6, with unresolved D. The CDR3 region is CASTPFRSYNSPLHF. As DNA, the CDR3 is TGTGCCAGCACCCCTTTTCGGTCCTATAATTCACCCCTCCACTTT. Full variable domain (remainder filled in from reference TRBV5-6 and TRBJ1-6): DAGVTQSPTHLIKTRGQQVTLRCSPKSGHDTVSWYQQALGQGPQFIFQYYEEEERQRGNFPDRFSGHQFPNYSSELNVNALLLGDSALYLCASTPFRSYNSPLHFGNGTRLTVT.